This TCR beta chain was retrieved from a study of neoadjuvant nivolumab and ipilimumab in lung cancer. The CDR3 consists of 14 residues. The V end was cut by 2 bases, the J end by 10 bases, with 16 bases between. Germline V CDR1 and CDR2: SGHNT, YYREEE (reference sequence). Regarding the study as a whole: Higher pretherapy blood TCR richness went with higher resected-tumor richness. Only two of four nivolumab-treated tumors gained richness and clonality by surgery. Compared with tumor-adjacent uninvolved lung, resected tumors showed greater richness and clonality.

The protocol was immunoSEQ multiplex PCR, while the TCRdb copy is restricted to in-frame clones and leaves out a portion. The sample yields over 6,000 clones, over 80% seen once. In regard to this clone: The antigen remains undetermined.

The clonotype comes from an adult with non-small cell lung cancer. The rearrangement links TRBV5-4 to TRBJ2-1; D may correspond to TRBD1 or TRBD2 (6 bases each). The sample consisted of tumor tissue, taken after neoadjuvant nivolumab, alone or with ipilimumab, at or shortly before surgery. Here the CDR3 DNA reads TGTGCCAGCAGCTTAAGTGGGGGGCTTGGGGAGCAGTTCTTC. This gives the protein CASSLSGGLGEQFF.